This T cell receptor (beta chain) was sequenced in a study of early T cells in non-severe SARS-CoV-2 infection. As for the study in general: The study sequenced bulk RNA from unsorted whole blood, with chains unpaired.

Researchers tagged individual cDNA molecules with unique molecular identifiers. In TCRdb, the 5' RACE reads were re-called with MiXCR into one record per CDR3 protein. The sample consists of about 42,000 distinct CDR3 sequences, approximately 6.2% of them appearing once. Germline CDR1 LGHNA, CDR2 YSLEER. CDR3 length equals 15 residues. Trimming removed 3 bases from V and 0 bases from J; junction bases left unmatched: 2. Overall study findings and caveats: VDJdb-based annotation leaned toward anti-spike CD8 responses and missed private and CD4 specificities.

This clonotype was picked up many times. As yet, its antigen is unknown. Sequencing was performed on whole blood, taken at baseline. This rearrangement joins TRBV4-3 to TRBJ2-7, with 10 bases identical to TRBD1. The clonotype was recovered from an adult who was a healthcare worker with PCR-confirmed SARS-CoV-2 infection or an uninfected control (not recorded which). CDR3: CASSQGTGASYEQYF. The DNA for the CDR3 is TGCGCCAGCAGCCAGGGGACAGGGGCCTCCTACGAGCAGTACTTC.